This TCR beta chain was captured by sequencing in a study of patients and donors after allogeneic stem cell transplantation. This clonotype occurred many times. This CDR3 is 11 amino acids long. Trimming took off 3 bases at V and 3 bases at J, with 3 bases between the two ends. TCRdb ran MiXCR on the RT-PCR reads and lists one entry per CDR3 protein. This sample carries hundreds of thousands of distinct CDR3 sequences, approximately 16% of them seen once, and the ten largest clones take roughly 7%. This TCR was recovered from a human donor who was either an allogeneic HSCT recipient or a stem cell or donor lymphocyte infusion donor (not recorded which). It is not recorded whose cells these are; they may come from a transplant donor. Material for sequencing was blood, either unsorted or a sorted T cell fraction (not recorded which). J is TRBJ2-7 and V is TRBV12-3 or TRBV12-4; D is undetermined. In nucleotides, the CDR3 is TGTGCCAGCAGTTTCTACTACGAGCAGTACTTC. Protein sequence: CASSFYYEQYF.